What follows are 14 T cell receptor beta chains derived from one specimen sequenced in a study of blood T cell repertoires in COVID-19. TCRdb keeps only in-frame clones here, not all; method: immunoSEQ multiplex PCR. The data show 300,000 to 450,000 clones, around 87% seen once. Sequenced sample: peripheral blood. All receptors come from a woman aged 25 to 45 with COVID-19, enrolled during active disease.

V and J are TRBV9 and TRBJ2-5, with unresolved D. V lost 0 bases to trimming and J lost 4 bases, with 10 bases between them. The CDR3 sequence is 14 residues long. In germline, CDR1 is SGDLS, CDR2 YYNGEE. The CDR3 region is CASSVVGSLETQYF. DNA of the CDR3: TGTGCCAGCAGCGTAGTTGGTAGCTTAGAGACCCAGTACTTC. Full variable domain (missing parts from reference TRBV9 and TRBJ2-5): DSGVTQTPKHLITATGQRVTLRCSPRSGDLSVYWYQQSLDQGLQFLIQYYNGEERAKGNILERFSAQQFPDLHSELNLSSLELGDSALYFCASSVVGSLETQYFGPGTRLLVL.

The chain couples TRBV19 to TRBJ2-6; 12 nucleotides line up with TRBD1. This CDR3 region has 16 residues. From germline, CDR1 is LNHDA and CDR2 SQIVND (reference sequence). J gave up 0 bases and V 9 bases, and 3 bases lay outside the gene matches. The DNA of the CDR3 is TGTGCCAGCCGGGACAGGGGGCTCTCTGGGGCCAACGTCCTGACTTTC. It encodes CASRDRGLSGANVLTF.

This chain connects TRBV5-1 to TRBJ2-1, with 9 positions matching TRBD2. The length of the CDR3 is 16 residues. Germline values: CDR1 SGHRS, CDR2 YFSETQ. J lost 7 bases, V lost 3 bases, and 11 bases had no gene match. As DNA, the CDR3 is TGCGCCAGCAGCTCGCAAATAGCGGGAGCGAGTAATGAGCAGTTCTTC. This encodes CASSSQIAGASNEQFF.

The V and J genes are TRBV24-1 and TRBJ2-2, with TRBD1 matching 7 bases. This CDR3 comprises 13 residues. Germline assignment: CDR1 KGHDR and CDR2 SFDVKD. J gave up 0 bases and V 11 bases, and 2 bases lay outside the gene matches. CDR3 loop: CAIGTANTGELFF. DNA for the CDR3: TGTGCCATCGGGACAGCGAACACCGGGGAGCTGTTTTTT.

The chain has TRBV19 and TRBJ2-1, with a tentative D call TRBD1 (5 bases). With 3 bases removed from V and 2 bases from J, the gap between germline ends came to 8 bases. This CDR3 has 14 residues. Per germline, CDR1 LNHDA and CDR2 SQIVND (reference sequence). CDR3 sequence reads: CASSIQGTYNEQFF. Here the CDR3 DNA reads TGTGCCAGTAGTATCCAGGGCACCTACAATGAGCAGTTCTTC.

This chain connects TRBV19 to TRBJ1-2; TRBD1 might be the D (5 bases). From germline, CDR1 is LNHDA and CDR2 SQIVND (reference sequence). The germline V and J ends were trimmed by 7 bases and 4 bases, with 13 bases remaining between them. CDR3 length equals 13 residues. The CDR3 loop is CASTAGGFYGYTF. CDR3 bases: TGTGCCAGTACCGCTGGGGGGTTCTATGGCTACACCTTC.

V gene TRBV2 combines with J gene TRBJ1-3, with D unresolved. The CDR3 sequence is 13 residues long. Germline-derived CDR1 and CDR2 are SNHLY and FYNNEI. V shed 7 bases and J shed 2 bases, with 9 bases lying between them. The CDR3 DNA sequence: TGTGCCAGCACCCCCGAGACTGGAAACACCATATATTTT. It encodes CASTPETGNTIYF. The full variable domain, with the rest looked up from reference TRBV2 and TRBJ1-3, is EPEVTQTPSHQVTQMGQEVILRCVPISNHLYFYWYRQILGQKVEFLVSFYNNEISEKSEIFDDQFSVERPDGSNFTLKIRSTKLEDSAMYFCASTPETGNTIYFGEGSWLTVV.

This clone came up once. The rearrangement links TRBV7-8 to TRBJ2-7; maybe TRBD2 (5 bases). This CDR3 comprises 14 residues. The V end was cut by 5 bases, the J end by 2 bases, with 13 bases between. Germline loops: CDR1 SGHVS, CDR2 FQNEAQ. This CDR3 is CASSLTRLAYEQYF. DNA of the CDR3: TGTGCCAGCAGCCTCACTAGGCTGGCCTACGAGCAGTACTTC.

The V and J genes are TRBV30 and TRBJ1-5; the match to TRBD1 covers 9 bases. V shed 5 bases, J shed 5 bases, and the junction held 4 bases outside the gene matches. The CDR3 is 13 amino acids. CDR1 and CDR2 from the germline V gene are GTSNPN and SVGIG (reference sequence). As DNA, the CDR3 is TGTGCCTGGTCGGGACAGGGCCATCAGCCCCAGCATTTT. Its translation: CAWSGQGHQPQHF.

V and J are TRBV5-4 and TRBJ2-3, with a tentative D call TRBD1 (6 bases). V gave up 8 bases and J gave up 2 bases, with 15 bases separating them. Germline CDR1 is SGHNT and CDR2 is YYREEE (reference sequence). This CDR3 has 14 residues. The CDR3 sequence: CASRDNRATDTQYF. The CDR3 DNA is TGTGCCAGTCGGGACAACAGAGCCACAGATACGCAGTATTTT.

V gene TRBV5-1 combines with J gene TRBJ2-7; D is uncertain. In germline, CDR1 is SGHRS, CDR2 YFSETQ. The V end lost 0 bases, the J end lost 1 base, and 14 bases lay between the germline ends. This CDR3 spans 16 amino acids. The CDR3 bases are TGCGCCAGCAGCTTGGATAGCAGATCGGATTCCTACGAGCAGTACTTC. The encoded protein is CASSLDSRSDSYEQYF.

The J gene is TRBJ1-2, the V gene TRBV10-3; TRBD1 is a possible D gene (5 bases). V gave up 8 bases and J gave up 2 bases, with 15 bases separating them. Germline CDR1 and CDR2: ENHRY and SYGVKD. This CDR3 spans 14 amino acids. CDR3 loop: CAIGGTALNYGYTF. Here the CDR3 DNA reads TGTGCCATCGGGGGGACGGCACTAAACTATGGCTACACCTTC.

The rearrangement links TRBV7-9 to TRBJ2-7; 12 nucleotides align to TRBD2. CDR3 size: 18 residues. CDR1 SEHNR and CDR2 FQNEAQ come from the germline V gene (reference sequence). The ends lost 7 bases at V and 5 bases at J; junction bases unmatched: 18. CDR3 DNA sequence: TGTGCCAGCACAAGGCCGGCTAGCGGGAGGGCCGAGGGAGACGAGCAGTACTTC. Amino acids: CASTRPASGRAEGDEQYF.

This chain links TRBV15 with TRBJ2-1; 10 bases agree with TRBD2. Trimming at V came to 5 bases and at J to 8 bases, leaving 9 bases not matched to a gene. The V gene's germline CDR1 is LNHNV and CDR2 YYDKDF (reference sequence). The CDR3 is 15 residues long. DNA for the CDR3: TGTGCCACCAGCGGGCCGGGACTAGCGTTGCATGAGCAGTTCTTC. Amino acid sequence: CATSGPGLALHEQFF.